A single sample is the source of the 21 T cell receptor beta chains below, sequenced in a study of shared clonotypes between healthy human individuals. Sequencing used immunoSEQ multiplex PCR; TCRdb keeps in-frame clones, though not all of them. This table holds 780,000 or so clones, roughly two thirds found once. The sequencing sample was made of memory CD4+ T cells sorted from blood. Subset specified: CD45RA-negative fraction. These receptors were obtained from a woman younger than 45 in good health.

The chain uses TRBV14 and TRBJ2-7, with TRBD2 identical over 12 bases. The CDR3 contains 14 residues. The V gene end was trimmed by 8 bases and the J gene end by 2 bases; junction bases not matched to a gene: 4. CDR1 is SGHDN, CDR2 FVKESK, per germline. The CDR3 spells CASFPSGRAYEQYF. Here the CDR3 DNA reads TGTGCCAGCTTCCCTAGCGGGAGGGCCTACGAGCAGTACTTC. The full variable domain, with the rest looked up from reference TRBV14 and TRBJ2-7, is EAGVTQFPSHSVIEKGQTVTLRCDPISGHDNLYWYRRVMGKEIKFLLHFVKESKQDESGMPNNRFLAERTGGTYSTLKVQPAELEDSGVYFCASFPSGRAYEQYFGPGTRLTVT.

This clone came up many times. Different DNA sequences within this sample yield the same CDR3. The CDR3 protein is CASSSRQGPYEQYF. In DNA, the CDR3 is TGTGCCAGCTCCTCACGACAGGGACCCTACGAGCAGTACTTC. The chain is built from TRBV18 and TRBJ2-7, with 7 nucleotides matching TRBD1. The junction had 7 bases not matched to a gene; V was cut back by 6 bases and J by 2 bases. CDR1 KGHSH and CDR2 LQKENI come from the germline V gene. CDR3 length: 14 amino acids.

The chain links TRBV2 to TRBJ1-2, with D hard to call. V was trimmed by 3 bases and J by 4 bases, leaving 15 bases between them. The CDR3 covers 15 residues. CDR1 and CDR2 from the germline V gene are SNHLY and FYNNEI. Here the CDR3 reads CASSDNGQPGYGYTF. CDR3 nucleotides: TGTGCCAGCAGTGATAATGGGCAGCCCGGCTATGGCTACACCTTC. The complete variable domain, with remaining parts taken from reference TRBV2 and TRBJ1-2, reads EPEVTQTPSHQVTQMGQEVILRCVPISNHLYFYWYRQILGQKVEFLVSFYNNEISEKSEIFDDQFSVERPDGSNFTLKIRSTKLEDSAMYFCASSDNGQPGYGYTFGSGTRLTVV.

This clone was counted between two and nine times. This sequence joins TRBV7-6 and TRBJ1-5; no definite D call. This CDR3 has 13 amino acids. CDR1 and CDR2 from the germline V gene are SGHVS and FNYEAQ. V was trimmed by 4 bases and J by 5 bases, leaving 9 bases between them. DNA for the CDR3: TGTGCCAGCAGCTCCAGTCAGGATCAGCCCCAGCATTTT. Protein product: CASSSSQDQPQHF.

Comments on this clone: This may be a read error: a much more frequent sequence differs by one nucleotide. Different DNA sequences within this sample yield the same CDR3. The chain links TRBV5-1 to TRBJ2-1; the match to TRBD2 covers 8 bases. The germline gives CDR1 SGHRS, CDR2 YFSETQ. This CDR3 has 15 residues. Germline trimming cut 0 bases from V and 4 bases from J; bases unmatched to any gene: 3. As DNA, the CDR3 is TGCGCCAGCAGCTTGGATTCTAGCGGGTACAATGAGCAGTTCTTC. This translates into CASSLDSSGYNEQFF.

The CDR3 loop is CAWSVTSAYVREQFF. The CDR3 region has the DNA TGTGCCTGGAGTGTAACTAGCGCTTACGTCAGGGAGCAGTTCTTC. V gene TRBV30 combines with J gene TRBJ2-1; 7 bases agree with TRBD2. V was clipped by 0 bases and J by 10 bases; unmatched bases: 12. CDR1 and CDR2 (germline): GTSNPN, SVGIG (reference sequence). The CDR3 sequence is 15 residues long.

The chain links TRBV5-1 to TRBJ2-7; no firm D call. In germline, CDR1 is SGHRS, CDR2 YFSETQ. V lost 0 bases and J lost 3, with 10 bases in between. This CDR3 is built from 14 residues. CDR3 nucleotides: TGCGCCAGCAGCTTGGCTCAGGAAAACTACGAGCAGTACTTC. This sequence encodes CASSLAQENYEQYF.

This clone was seen a handful of times. V gene TRBV27 combines with J gene TRBJ2-1; 8 bases agree with TRBD1. Per the germline V gene, CDR1 is MNHEY and CDR2 is SMNVEV (reference sequence). CDR3 length: 15 residues. The V gene end was trimmed by 5 bases and the J gene end by 7 bases; junction bases not matched to a gene: 10. CDR3 in DNA: TGTGCCAGCAGTCTCTTCAGGGGGCCCTTGAATGAGCAGTTCTTC. Its translation: CASSLFRGPLNEQFF.

A few counts support this clone. CDR3 coding DNA: TGTGCCAGCAGCCCCCCTGGGAGGTCAACAGATACGCAGTATTTT. Translating gives CASSPPGRSTDTQYF. This chain uses TRBV28 with TRBJ2-3, with D perhaps matching TRBD2 (6 bases). Germline values: CDR1 MDHEN, CDR2 SYDVKM. There are 15 residues in the CDR3. Trimming removed 6 bases at V and 3 bases at J, with 16 bases between.

In its sample, this clone was seen once. The CDR3 region is CASSRTGQLDEQYF. In DNA form, the CDR3 reads TGTGCCAGCAGTCGTACGGGACAGTTGGACGAGCAGTACTTC. The rearrangement uses TRBV28 and TRBJ2-7, with TRBD1 matching over 7 bases. This CDR3 is built from 14 residues. J gave up 5 bases and V 5 bases, and 9 bases lay outside the gene matches. CDR1 and CDR2 from the germline V gene are MDHEN and SYDVKM.

This chain joins TRBV6-5 and TRBJ1-4; 8 positions match TRBD1. There are 15 residues in the CDR3. Looked up from germline, CDR1 is MNHEY and CDR2 is SVGAGI. V shed 2 bases and J 11 bases; nucleotides not matched to a gene: 10. The CDR3 nucleotides are TGTGCCAGCAGTTACGGGGGACAGGCGGAGGGGAAACTGTTTTTT. Encoded protein: CASSYGGQAEGKLFF.

The V and J genes are TRBV27 and TRBJ2-5; D is possibly TRBD2 (6 bases). Germline CDR1 reads MNHEY; CDR2 reads SMNVEV (reference sequence). Between the trimmed V and J ends, which lost 8 bases and 0 bases, there was a span of 22 bases. The CDR3 covers 17 residues. CDR3 sequence reads: CASYPKRASRHQETQYF. The CDR3 DNA sequence: TGTGCCAGCTATCCCAAGCGGGCTAGCCGCCACCAAGAGACCCAGTACTTC.

In nucleotides, the CDR3 is TGTGCCAGCAGCCCAAGACTAGCGGGAGGGAAATACAATGAGCAGTTCTTC. It is translated as CASSPRLAGGKYNEQFF. The chain is built from TRBV7-8 and TRBJ2-1, with 14 bases matching TRBD2. With 5 bases clipped from V and 4 bases from J, the junction kept 7 bases outside the gene matches. Per the germline V gene, CDR1 is SGHVS and CDR2 is FQNEAQ. This CDR3 is 17 amino acids long.

The V gene is TRBV5-4, the J gene TRBJ2-2, with 8 bases aligning to TRBD2. CDR1 and CDR2 from the germline V gene are SGHNT and YYREEE (reference sequence). V shed 7 bases and J 0 bases; nucleotides not matched to a gene: 2. The CDR3 spans 14 residues. In DNA form, the CDR3 reads TGTGCCAGCCAGCGGGGGACGAACACCGGGGAGCTGTTTTTT. Its protein product is CASQRGTNTGELFF.

The chain combines TRBV7-9 with TRBJ1-3, with TRBD1 identical over 7 bases. The CDR3 loop spans 14 amino acids. Germline CDR1 is SEHNR and CDR2 is FQNEAQ (reference sequence). Unmatched junction bases numbered 7, after V lost 2 bases and J lost 9 bases. CDR3 sequence reads: CASSLKGAVGTIYF. The DNA for the CDR3 is TGTGCCAGCAGCTTAAAGGGGGCAGTGGGCACCATATATTTT.

The chain employs TRBV27 and TRBJ1-5; D not resolved. CDR3 size: 14 residues. Trimming removed 2 bases at V and 9 bases at J, with 14 bases between. Germline loops: CDR1 MNHEY, CDR2 SMNVEV (reference sequence). CDR3 region: CASSLGQAIGPQHF. The DNA for the CDR3 is TGTGCCAGCAGTTTAGGGCAGGCCATTGGGCCCCAGCATTTT.

The genes are TRBV5-1 and TRBJ2-1, with 10 bases aligning to TRBD2. Per the germline V gene, CDR1 is SGHRS and CDR2 is YFSETQ. V lost 6 bases and J lost 4; bases outside the gene matches: 7. CDR3 length equals 15 residues. The CDR3 sequence is CASTQTSGTYNEQFF. The CDR3 DNA reads TGCGCCAGCACCCAAACTAGCGGGACTTACAATGAGCAGTTCTTC.

The chain is built from TRBV11-3 and TRBJ2-7; D not resolved. The CDR3 is 14 residues long. Per germline, CDR1 SGHNT and CDR2 YENEEA. The V gene lost 3 bases and the J gene lost 0 bases, with 9 bases spanning the gap. The CDR3 protein is CASSFYLSSYEQYF. The CDR3 coding sequence is TGTGCCAGCAGCTTCTATCTCAGCTCCTACGAGCAGTACTTC.

The gene calls are TRBV29-1 and TRBJ2-1; 7 nucleotides align to TRBD2. V dropped 1 base and J dropped 6; count of bases not matched to a gene: 3. Germline V CDR1 and CDR2: SQVTM, ANQGSEA. The CDR3 loop spans 13 amino acids. CDR3: CSVEGRLANEQFF. The CDR3 coding sequence is TGCAGCGTTGAAGGTCGACTAGCCAATGAGCAGTTCTTC.

The rearrangement joins TRBV7-9 to TRBJ2-1; 7 nucleotides align to TRBD2. Germline-derived CDR1 and CDR2 are SEHNR and FQNEAQ (reference sequence). The CDR3 runs to 18 residues. With V trimmed by 4 bases and J by 8 bases, 20 bases remained unmatched. Here the CDR3 reads CASSSPFSGILSGDEQFF. The CDR3 DNA follows: TGTGCCAGCAGCTCCCCGTTCAGCGGGATCCTCTCCGGCGATGAGCAGTTCTTC.

The chain uses TRBV18 and TRBJ2-3; D uncertain. Germline CDR1 KGHSH, CDR2 LQKENI. CDR3 length equals 14 residues. Trimming cost V 0 bases and J 5 bases, with 9 bases left between them. The CDR3 bases are TGTGCCAGCTCACCACCCTCCTTCATAGATACGCAGTATTTT. Its translation: CASSPPSFIDTQYF.